These 3 T cell receptor beta chains came from one sample sequenced in a study of Tregs in tolerant kidney transplant recipients. TCRdb's copy holds only in-frame clones and misses some; the assay was immunoSEQ multiplex PCR. The profile shows around 75,000 clones, around nine tenths of them singletons. Sample: CD4+ T cells from blood, taken before the transplant. The receptors shown here come from a human donor who received a combined kidney and bone marrow transplant.

In this sample, this clone turned up once. The chain carries TRBV19 and TRBJ1-1, with 9 bases lining up with TRBD1. In germline, CDR1 is LNHDA, CDR2 SQIVND (reference sequence). Losses at the gene ends were 3 bases for V and 0 bases for J; bases not matched to a gene: 11. CDR3 length: 18 amino acids. The CDR3 is CASSMASGTGQVNTEAFF. For the CDR3, the DNA is TGTGCCAGTAGTATGGCGTCCGGGACAGGGCAGGTGAACACTGAAGCTTTCTTT.

The chain joins TRBV6-4 to TRBJ2-5; a possible D gene is TRBD1 (7 bases). The V end lost 4 bases, the J end lost 5 bases, and 11 bases lay between the germline ends. There are 13 residues in the CDR3. Per germline, CDR1 MRHNA and CDR2 SNTAGT. The CDR3 spells CASSAQGGETQYF. In DNA form, the CDR3 reads TGTGCCAGCAGTGCCCAGGGGGGTGAGACCCAGTACTTC.

V is TRBV28 and J is TRBJ1-3; D call uncertain. This CDR3 spans 15 amino acids. V lost 3 bases and J 0 bases, leaving 9 bases between the germline ends. The germline V gene has CDR1 MDHEN and CDR2 SYDVKM. This chain's CDR3 is CASSFLGSSGNTIYF. The CDR3 DNA is TGTGCCAGCAGTTTCCTGGGCAGCTCTGGAAACACCATATATTTT.